A single sample gave rise to the 25 T cell receptor beta chains below, sequenced in a study of STAT5B mutations in CD4+ large granular lymphocyte leukemia. Measured with immunoSEQ multiplex PCR; TCRdb has only the in-frame clones, and not every one. The repertoire consists of about 48,000 clones, with about three quarters occurring once and the leading ten covering approximately 1.4%. Specimen: CD4+ T cells from blood buffy coats. These receptors were taken from a human donor in good health.

The chain carries TRBV6-1 and TRBJ2-7, with D possibly matching TRBD2 (6 bases). Germline CDR1 MNHNS, CDR2 SASEGT. This CDR3 comprises 14 residues. Trimming removed 5 bases from V and 4 bases from J, with 15 bases in between. CDR3 protein: CASSTPGRWYEQYF. In nucleotides, the CDR3 is TGTGCCAGCAGTACCCCAGGGAGGTGGTACGAGCAGTACTTC.

As DNA, the CDR3 is TGCGCCAGCAGCTTATCGGGACAGGGAAACAATGAGCAGTTCTTC. Encoded protein: CASSLSGQGNNEQFF. V gene TRBV5-1 combines with J gene TRBJ2-1; TRBD1 matches at 9 bases. The CDR3 contains 15 residues. Per the germline V gene, CDR1 is SGHRS and CDR2 is YFSETQ. Germline trimming cut 2 bases from V and 5 bases from J; bases unmatched to any gene: 5.

The chain couples TRBV29-1 to TRBJ2-2, with 12 positions matching TRBD1. Germline assignment: CDR1 SQVTM and CDR2 ANQGSEA. Trimming at V came to 4 bases and at J to 6 bases, leaving 6 bases not matched to a gene. This CDR3 spans 15 amino acids. The CDR3 loop is CSVGGQGATAGELFF. CDR3 nucleotides: TGCAGCGTTGGGGGACAGGGGGCGACCGCCGGGGAGCTGTTTTTT.

This clone showed up just a few times. The CDR3 region has the DNA TGTGCCAGCAGCTTAGACAGGAATCAGCCCCAGCATTTT. Amino acids: CASSLDRNQPQHF. This chain joins TRBV7-2 and TRBJ1-5; weak D call: TRBD1 (5 bases). CDR3 length: 13 residues. The germline V gene has CDR1 SGHTA and CDR2 FQGNSA. The ends were cut back, 1 base at V and 4 bases at J, with 5 bases in the middle.

The chain recombines TRBV10-3 with TRBJ2-3; a possible D gene is TRBD2 (5 bases). Trimming removed 8 bases at V and 0 bases at J, with 15 bases between. The CDR3 is made up of 15 amino acids. Germline V gene sequence: CDR1 ENHRY, CDR2 SYGVKD. The CDR3 DNA is TGTGCCATCTCTCGTGGGGAGAGTAGCACAGATACGCAGTATTTT. Its protein is CAISRGESSTDTQYF.

This chain links TRBV13 with TRBJ2-5; D is ambiguous. Germline V gene data show CDR1 as PRHDT and CDR2 as FYEKMQ (reference sequence). This CDR3 is 14 amino acids long. Between the trimmed V and J ends, which lost 3 bases and 5 bases, there was a span of 13 bases. The CDR3 sequence is CASSLRSDAETQYF. DNA of the CDR3: TGTGCCAGCAGCTTGAGGAGTGACGCGGAGACCCAGTACTTC. Full variable domain (rest looked up from reference TRBV13 and TRBJ2-5): AAGVIQSPRHLIKEKRETATLKCYPIPRHDTVYWYQQGPGQDPQFLISFYEKMQSDKGSIPDRFSAQQFSDYHSELNMSSLELGDSALYFCASSLRSDAETQYFGPGTRLLVL.

This chain joins TRBV6-5 and TRBJ2-5; possibly TRBD2 for D (5 bases). The CDR3 loop spans 12 amino acids. Germline V CDR1 and CDR2: MNHEY, SVGAGI. V lost 5 bases to trimming and J lost 4 bases, with 8 bases between them. The CDR3 bases are TGTGCCAGCAGTAATAGCGTAGAGACCCAGTACTTC. This encodes CASSNSVETQYF.

This chain joins TRBV6-1 and TRBJ2-3, with D unresolved. V was pared by 7 bases and J by 7 bases, with 15 bases between. Germline CDR1 reads MNHNS; CDR2 reads SASEGT. This CDR3 has 13 amino acids. CDR3 sequence: CASTYEIPNTQYF. CDR3 in DNA: TGTGCCAGCACCTACGAAATCCCTAATACGCAGTATTTT.

The chain joins TRBV9 to TRBJ2-3; the D gene is possibly TRBD2 (7 bases). The germline gives CDR1 SGDLS, CDR2 YYNGEE. The CDR3 has 18 residues. The germline V and J ends were trimmed by 0 bases and 0 bases, with 17 bases remaining between them. In DNA, the CDR3 is TGTGCCAGCAGCGTAGCTCCGTTTGCGGGGGCTAGCACAGATACGCAGTATTTT. This encodes CASSVAPFAGASTDTQYF.

The V and J genes are TRBV5-1 and TRBJ2-5, with a tentative D call TRBD2 (6 bases). The CDR3 has 13 amino acids. Trimming removed 4 bases from V and 5 bases from J, with 12 bases in between. CDR1 SGHRS and CDR2 YFSETQ come from the germline V gene. This CDR3 reads CASSAGITETQYF. The CDR3 nucleotides are TGCGCCAGCAGCGCGGGGATCACGGAGACCCAGTACTTC.

The genes are TRBV5-6 and TRBJ2-2; 8 bases map to TRBD2. Germline CDR1 is SGHDT and CDR2 is YYEEEE. This CDR3 is built from 16 residues. V trimming: 5 bases; J trimming: 5 bases; junction bases outside the gene matches: 11. The CDR3 region has the DNA TGTGCCAGCAGTTTTCCGGGGGGGCAGGCGACCGGGGAGCTGTTTTTT. Its protein product is CASSFPGGQATGELFF. The full variable domain, in which reference TRBV5-6 and TRBJ2-2 provide the parts outside the CDR3, is DAGVTQSPTHLIKTRGQQVTLRCSPKSGHDTVSWYQQALGQGPQFIFQYYEEEERQRGNFPDRFSGHQFPNYSSELNVNALLLGDSALYLCASSFPGGQATGELFFGEGSRLTVL.

The CDR3 loop reads CASSGVVMGGPTDTQYF. The CDR3 DNA follows: TGTGCCAGCAGCGGGGTCGTTATGGGGGGGCCGACAGATACGCAGTATTTT. The J gene is TRBJ2-3, the V gene TRBV7-4; D is perhaps TRBD2 (7 bases). Trimming removed 5 bases at V and 3 bases at J, with 21 bases between. From germline, CDR1 is SGHVT and CDR2 SQSDAQ. The CDR3 runs to 17 residues. Full variable domain (missing parts from reference TRBV7-4 and TRBJ2-3): GAGVSQSPRYKVAKRGRDVALRCDSISGHVTLYWYRQTLGQGSEVLTYSQSDAQRDKSGRPSGRFSAERPERSVSTLKIQRTEQGDSAVYLCASSGVVMGGPTDTQYFGPGTRLTVL.

The genes are TRBV10-3 and TRBJ1-2; a possible D gene is TRBD1 (5 bases). The germline V gene encodes CDR1 ENHRY and CDR2 SYGVKD. The V end lost 2 bases, the J end lost 4 bases, and 11 bases lay between the germline ends. The CDR3 is 14 amino acids. The CDR3 nucleotides are TGTGCCATCAGTGAGGTAGGAGGGACCTATGGCTACACCTTC. Translated, it gives CAISEVGGTYGYTF.

The chain employs TRBV5-4 and TRBJ2-5; a possible D gene is TRBD2 (5 bases). CDR3 length: 15 amino acids. Germline lookup yields CDR1 SGHNT and CDR2 YYREEE (reference sequence). V lost 2 bases and J lost 1, with 12 bases in between. The CDR3 loop is CASSFQAELQETQYF. The CDR3 nucleotides are TGTGCCAGCAGCTTCCAAGCGGAACTCCAAGAGACCCAGTACTTC.

Written as DNA, the CDR3 is TGTGCCAGCAGTGAAGCGTTTCAGGGTGCGCGTGGCTACACCTTC. It yields the protein CASSEAFQGARGYTF. This chain links TRBV6-1 with TRBJ1-2; perhaps TRBD1 as D (5 bases). The CDR3 runs to 15 residues. V was shortened by 0 bases and J by 7 bases, with 15 bases between the two germline ends. Germline CDR1 is MNHNS and CDR2 is SASEGT.

The rearrangement uses TRBV7-3 and TRBJ2-5; D is possibly TRBD1 (6 bases). This CDR3 region has 13 residues. Germline CDR1 and CDR2: SGHTA and FQGTGA. Between the trimmed V and J ends, which lost 1 base and 3 bases, there was a span of 6 bases. The DNA of the CDR3 is TGTGCCAGCAGCTTAAACAGGGAAGAGACCCAGTACTTC. This sequence encodes CASSLNREETQYF.

The V and J genes are TRBV5-6 and TRBJ1-2; a possible D gene is TRBD1 (6 bases). Between the trimmed V and J ends, which lost 3 bases and 5 bases, there was a span of 8 bases. Looked up from germline, CDR1 is SGHDT and CDR2 is YYEEEE. The CDR3 extends over 12 amino acids. The chain's CDR3 is CASSSGQYGYTF. The CDR3 coding sequence is TGTGCCAGCAGCTCCGGACAGTATGGCTACACCTTC. The full variable domain, completed using reference TRBV5-6 and TRBJ1-2, is DAGVTQSPTHLIKTRGQQVTLRCSPKSGHDTVSWYQQALGQGPQFIFQYYEEEERQRGNFPDRFSGHQFPNYSSELNVNALLLGDSALYLCASSSGQYGYTFGSGTRLTVV.

This clone turned up a few times. The chain couples TRBV7-9 to TRBJ1-1, with 9 nucleotides matching TRBD1. V shed 6 bases and J 2 bases; nucleotides not matched to a gene: 7. The CDR3 extends over 15 amino acids. Germline V gives CDR1 SEHNR, CDR2 FQNEAQ (reference sequence). The CDR3 region has the DNA TGTGCCAGCAGAAAAGGACAGGGGCTAAACACTGAAGCTTTCTTT. This encodes CASRKGQGLNTEAFF. The variable domain in full, completed from reference TRBV7-9 and TRBJ1-1, reads DTGVSQNPRHKITKRGQNVTFRCDPISEHNRLYWYRQTLGQGPEFLTYFQNEAQLEKSRLLSDRFSAERPKGSFSTLEIQRTEQGDSAMYLCASRKGQGLNTEAFFGQGTRLTVV.

This chain joins TRBV6-1 and TRBJ1-1; no clear D gene. This CDR3 has 13 residues. The ends were cut back, 2 bases at V and 6 bases at J, with 10 bases in the middle. Germline assignment: CDR1 MNHNS and CDR2 SASEGT. The CDR3 sequence is CASSERVLAEAFF. In nucleotides, the CDR3 is TGTGCCAGCAGTGAACGGGTCTTGGCTGAAGCTTTCTTT.

The V gene is TRBV28, the J gene TRBJ2-7; 11 bases are a match to TRBD2. The CDR3 covers 15 residues. V shed 7 bases, J shed 2 bases, and the junction held 7 bases outside the gene matches. The germline gives CDR1 MDHEN, CDR2 SYDVKM. DNA for the CDR3: TGTGCCAGCACGGCTAGCGGGGGGAAAACCTACGAGCAGTACTTC. Amino acids: CASTASGGKTYEQYF. Filled out from reference TRBV28 and TRBJ2-7, the complete variable domain reads DVKVTQSSRYLVKRTGEKVFLECVQDMDHENMFWYRQDPGLGLRLIYFSYDVKMKEKGDIPEGYSVSREKKERFSLILESASTNQTSMYLCASTASGGKTYEQYFGPGTRLTVT.

This clone was found a few times. The chain links TRBV5-8 to TRBJ2-5; TRBD2 matches at 8 bases. J lost 5 bases, V lost 5 bases, and 8 bases had no gene match. The length of the CDR3 is 14 residues. CDR1 and CDR2 from the germline V gene are SGHTS and YDEGEE. The CDR3 spells CASRTRGGGETQYF. The DNA of the CDR3 is TGTGCCAGCAGGACACGGGGGGGCGGCGAGACCCAGTACTTC.

The chain has TRBV25-1 and TRBJ1-5; D call uncertain. The V end was cut by 1 base, the J end by 7 bases, with 5 bases between. Germline loops: CDR1 MGHDK, CDR2 SYGVNS. The CDR3 runs 12 residues. CDR3 DNA sequence: TGTGCCAGCAGTGAATCGTCACAGCCCCAGCATTTT. Translated, it gives CASSESSQPQHF.

The CDR3 nucleotides read TGTGCCAGCAGCGGGGGACAGGGGGAAGGATCACCCCTCCACTTT. Translation gives CASSGGQGEGSPLHF. V usage is TRBV2 and J usage is TRBJ1-6, with 11 nucleotides matching TRBD1. CDR3 length equals 15 residues. CDR1 and CDR2 from the germline V gene are SNHLY and FYNNEI. J lost 10 bases, V lost 6 bases, and 8 bases had no gene match. The whole variable domain, filled in from reference TRBV2 and TRBJ1-6, reads EPEVTQTPSHQVTQMGQEVILRCVPISNHLYFYWYRQILGQKVEFLVSFYNNEISEKSEIFDDQFSVERPDGSNFTLKIRSTKLEDSAMYFCASSGGQGEGSPLHFGNGTRLTVT.

This chain joins TRBV5-6 and TRBJ1-1; 8 bases match TRBD1. The CDR3 covers 15 residues. The germline CDR1 and CDR2 sequences are SGHDT and YYEEEE. V lost 4 bases to trimming and J lost 4 bases; unmatched junction nucleotides: 9. The DNA for the CDR3 is TGTGCCAGCAGCCTGAAACAGGGGGTAGGCACTGAAGCTTTCTTT. Its protein is CASSLKQGVGTEAFF.

This clone was recorded a few times. V usage is TRBV18 and J usage is TRBJ2-7; D not certain. Per germline, CDR1 KGHSH and CDR2 LQKENI. The CDR3 has 13 amino acids. Trimming removed 3 bases at V and 1 base at J, with 7 bases between. The CDR3 sequence is CASSPDGSYEQYV. DNA for the CDR3: TGTGCCAGCTCACCCGACGGATCCTACGAGCAGTACGTC.